These 25 T cell receptor beta chains were all obtained from the same sample, sequenced in a study of OX40 agonist ivuxolimab in advanced cancers. The method was immunoSEQ multiplex PCR; TCRdb's version includes in-frame clones alone and lacks a portion of them. The sample has roughly 11,000 clones, 81% seen once. The specimen comprised CD4+ or CD8+ T cells sorted from blood, sampled in a trial of the OX40 agonist ivuxolimab. The receptors shown here come from an adult with an advanced solid tumor such as melanoma, head and neck, liver or kidney cancer.

This chain connects TRBV7-3 to TRBJ1-1; no clear D gene. V lost 0 bases to trimming and J lost 7 bases, with 15 bases between them. This CDR3 is built from 15 residues. Germline CDR1 reads SGHTA; CDR2 reads FQGTGA. The chain's CDR3 is CASSLTGTGRDEAFF. DNA of the CDR3: TGTGCCAGCAGCTTAACTGGCACGGGTAGGGATGAAGCTTTCTTT.

V and J are TRBV10-3 and TRBJ2-5; D gene unclear. V dropped 3 bases and J dropped 4 bases, with 9 bases sitting between them. Germline CDR1 ENHRY, CDR2 SYGVKD. The CDR3 loop spans 13 amino acids. CDR3 region: CAISDQLRETQYF. The DNA of the CDR3 is TGTGCCATCAGTGACCAGCTTAGAGAGACCCAGTACTTC.

The genes are TRBV9 and TRBJ2-2; 11 bases are a match to TRBD1. Germline lookup yields CDR1 SGDLS and CDR2 YYNGEE. The CDR3 loop spans 17 amino acids. V lost 4 bases to trimming and J lost 7 bases; unmatched junction nucleotides: 12. The CDR3 DNA reads as TGTGCCAGCAGCAACCCGGGGACAGGGGGACGTATCGGGGAGCTGTTTTTT. Its translation is CASSNPGTGGRIGELFF.

The CDR3 loop reads CASSSETSGVDNEQFF. DNA for the CDR3: TGTGCCAGCAGCTCCGAGACTAGCGGGGTGGACAATGAGCAGTTCTTC. The chain employs TRBV7-9 and TRBJ2-1; 11 positions match TRBD2. J was trimmed by 5 bases and V by 4 bases; bases with no gene match: 7. The germline gives CDR1 SEHNR, CDR2 FQNEAQ (reference sequence). CDR3 size: 16 residues.

This sequence joins TRBV20-1 and TRBJ2-7; tentatively, D is TRBD1 or TRBD2 (6 bases each). Deletions cut 6 bases from V and 6 bases from J, with 12 bases between. CDR1 is DFQATT and CDR2 is SNEGSKA in the germline V gene (reference sequence). CDR3 size: 11 residues. CDR3: CSARGGLEQYF. CDR3 DNA: TGCAGTGCCCGAGGGGGACTCGAGCAGTACTTC.

The chain carries TRBV11-2 and TRBJ2-3; D is ambiguous. The CDR3 has 14 residues. V lost 3 bases and J lost 1, with 8 bases in between. CDR1 is SGHAT and CDR2 is FQNNGV in the germline V gene. CDR3: CASSLWAGTDTQYF. The DNA of the CDR3 is TGTGCCAGCAGCTTGTGGGCGGGCACAGATACGCAGTATTTT.

The chain is built from TRBV9 and TRBJ2-5, with D perhaps TRBD2 (7 bases). The CDR3 consists of 16 residues. V lost 3 bases to trimming and J lost 6 bases, with 21 bases between them. CDR1 is SGDLS and CDR2 is YYNGEE in the germline V gene. CDR3 region: CASSGPGGPSGKTQYF. The CDR3 bases are TGTGCCAGCAGCGGACCGGGGGGCCCGTCGGGAAAGACCCAGTACTTC.

This chain's CDR3 is CASSSIKDRAGADTQYF. In DNA form, the CDR3 reads TGTGCCAGCAGCTCGATCAAAGACAGGGCAGGGGCAGATACGCAGTATTTT. The chain links TRBV7-9 to TRBJ2-3, with TRBD1 identical over 7 bases. Germline CDR1 reads SEHNR; CDR2 reads FQNEAQ (reference sequence). V dropped 4 bases and J dropped 4; count of bases not matched to a gene: 14. There are 17 residues in the CDR3.

The chain recombines TRBV27 with TRBJ1-2; 7 bases line up with TRBD1. Per the germline V gene, CDR1 is MNHEY and CDR2 is SMNVEV (reference sequence). This CDR3 is built from 14 residues. V was pared by 5 bases and J by 6 bases, with 9 bases of the junction left unmatched. The CDR3, as DNA: TGTGCCAGCAGTCCGTCAACAGGGGAGGATGGCTACACCTTC. Translated, it gives CASSPSTGEDGYTF.

The chain combines TRBV6-5 with TRBJ1-2, with 8 positions matching TRBD1. The CDR3 is 15 residues long. With V trimmed by 2 bases and J by 3 bases, 5 bases remained unmatched. CDR1 MNHEY and CDR2 SVGAGI come from the germline V gene. The CDR3 loop reads CASSYGQDRDYGYTF. CDR3 nucleotides: TGTGCCAGCAGTTACGGTCAGGACAGGGACTATGGCTACACCTTC.

V and J are TRBV5-1 and TRBJ1-1; no firm D call. The CDR3 sequence is 13 residues long. Deletions cut 0 bases from V and 1 base from J, with 4 bases between. Per germline, CDR1 SGHRS and CDR2 YFSETQ. This CDR3 reads CASSLDSNTEAFF. DNA for the CDR3: TGCGCCAGCAGCTTGGACTCGAACACTGAAGCTTTCTTT.

The chain recombines TRBV19 with TRBJ1-6; a weak D match, TRBD1 (5 bases). Germline values: CDR1 LNHDA, CDR2 SQIVND (reference sequence). There are 17 residues in the CDR3. Trimming pared 6 bases from V and 0 bases from J, leaving 15 bases between. CDR3: CASRLPGGGSYNSPLHF. In nucleotides, the CDR3 is TGTGCCAGTAGACTACCGGGGGGAGGCTCCTATAATTCACCCCTCCACTTT.

The V and J genes are TRBV5-1 and TRBJ1-1; D not certain. The germline V gene encodes CDR1 SGHRS and CDR2 YFSETQ. V dropped 0 bases and J dropped 2 bases, with 8 bases sitting between them. The CDR3 has 14 amino acids. CDR3 loop: CASSLVAPNTEAFF. The CDR3 coding sequence is TGCGCCAGCAGCTTGGTGGCACCAAACACTGAAGCTTTCTTT.

The rearrangement joins TRBV6-6 to TRBJ2-7; TRBD1 agrees at 8 bases. Germline CDR1 reads MNHNY; CDR2 reads SVGAGI (reference sequence). This CDR3 is built from 16 residues. J lost 3 bases, V lost 3 bases, and 10 bases had no gene match. The CDR3 here is CASSYSSGTGNYEQYF. CDR3 DNA: TGTGCCAGCAGTTATTCATCCGGGACAGGCAACTACGAGCAGTACTTC.

The chain uses TRBV7-9 and TRBJ2-7, with D perhaps given as TRBD1 or TRBD2 (8 bases each). V gave up 5 bases and J gave up 3 bases, with 20 bases separating them. This CDR3 comprises 16 residues. Germline V gene sequence: CDR1 SEHNR, CDR2 FQNEAQ (reference sequence). The CDR3 spells CASSQGAVGLVYEQYF. The CDR3 DNA reads as TGTGCCAGCAGCCAGGGGGCGGTGGGACTAGTCTACGAGCAGTACTTC.

V is TRBV5-1 and J is TRBJ2-6; D might be TRBD1 (6 bases). The CDR3 length is 17 residues. Germline CDR1 and CDR2: SGHRS and YFSETQ. Trimming cost V 2 bases and J 0 bases, with 12 bases left between them. CDR3 sequence (DNA): TGCGCCAGCAGCTTTACAGGGCCCCCCTCTGGGGCCAACGTCCTGACTTTC. It is translated as CASSFTGPPSGANVLTF.

About this clone itself: The identical CDR3 is also encoded by other nucleotide sequences in the sample. This chain joins TRBV4-1 and TRBJ2-7; D possibly corresponds to TRBD2 (6 bases). The CDR3 is made up of 15 amino acids. Per germline, CDR1 MGHRA and CDR2 YSYEKL. The ends were cut back, 1 base at V and 0 bases at J, with 10 bases in the middle. The CDR3 region is CASSQAGGSSYEQYF. The DNA of the CDR3 is TGCGCCAGCAGCCAAGCCGGAGGGAGCTCCTACGAGCAGTACTTC.

Of note for this clone: At one end the junction does not follow the germline gene, possibly because of a read error. The V and J genes are TRBV29-1 and TRBJ2-4, with D hard to call. The CDR3 length is 14 residues. Germline loops: CDR1 SQVTM, CDR2 ANQGSEA. The CDR3 nucleotides read TGCAGCGTAGAAGATGGAGTAGCCAAAAACATTCAGTACTTC. This translates into CSVEDGVAKNIQYF.

The rearrangement uses TRBV5-4 and TRBJ2-7; possible D gene TRBD2, 6 bases. Germline loops: CDR1 SGHNT, CDR2 YYREEE (reference sequence). V was trimmed by 0 bases and J by 0 bases, leaving 13 bases between them. This CDR3 has 16 amino acids. The CDR3 nucleotides are TGTGCCAGCAGCTTGGAATCGGGAGTGGGCTCCTACGAGCAGTACTTC. Translation: CASSLESGVGSYEQYF.

The gene calls are TRBV9 and TRBJ2-1; the D is unclear. The germline V gene encodes CDR1 SGDLS and CDR2 YYNGEE. Trimming cost V 0 bases and J 8 bases, with 9 bases left between them. This CDR3 is 13 amino acids long. As DNA, the CDR3 is TGTGCCAGCAGCGTAGAGAGTTTCCATGAGCAGTTCTTC. This gives the protein CASSVESFHEQFF.

This chain uses TRBV7-9 with TRBJ2-5; D unclear. This CDR3 has 11 residues. Germline CDR1 SEHNR, CDR2 FQNEAQ (reference sequence). Trimming stripped 5 bases from V and 3 bases from J, with 4 bases between. DNA of the CDR3: TGTGCCAGCAGCGGGGAAGAGACCCAGTACTTC. Its protein is CASSGEETQYF.

J is TRBJ2-7 and V is TRBV4-2; 9 bases are shared with TRBD2. The CDR3 is 16 amino acids. CDR1 and CDR2 from the germline V gene are LGHNA and YNFKEQ. The V gene end was trimmed by 0 bases and the J gene end by 0 bases; junction bases not matched to a gene: 3. The CDR3 loop is CASSQEASGNSYEQYF. For the CDR3, the DNA is TGTGCCAGCAGCCAAGAAGCTAGCGGGAACTCCTACGAGCAGTACTTC.

This clone has a single count. The rearrangement joins TRBV5-6 to TRBJ2-5; D is ambiguous. Trimming left V 3 bases short and J 5 bases short, with 11 bases between. CDR3 length equals 13 residues. CDR1 SGHDT and CDR2 YYEEEE come from the germline V gene. The chain's CDR3 is CASSYENLETQYF. For the CDR3, the DNA is TGTGCCAGCAGCTACGAGAACCTCGAGACCCAGTACTTC.

This clone came up a few times. V is TRBV6-1 and J is TRBJ1-1; perhaps TRBD1 as D (5 bases). The V end lost 1 base, the J end lost 4 bases, and 13 bases lay between the germline ends. The germline V gene has CDR1 MNHNS and CDR2 SASEGT. The CDR3 spans 15 residues. This chain's CDR3 is CASSEGDDRGTEAFF. The DNA of the CDR3 is TGTGCCAGCAGTGAAGGGGATGATAGGGGCACTGAAGCTTTCTTT.

The chain's CDR3 is CASSLGQGYTGELFF. The CDR3 nucleotides are TGCGCCAGCAGCTTAGGACAGGGCTACACCGGGGAGCTGTTTTTT. This sequence joins TRBV5-1 and TRBJ2-2; TRBD1 matches 8 bases. The CDR3 is 15 residues long. Germline values: CDR1 SGHRS, CDR2 YFSETQ. The ends lost 2 bases at V and 3 bases at J; junction bases unmatched: 3.